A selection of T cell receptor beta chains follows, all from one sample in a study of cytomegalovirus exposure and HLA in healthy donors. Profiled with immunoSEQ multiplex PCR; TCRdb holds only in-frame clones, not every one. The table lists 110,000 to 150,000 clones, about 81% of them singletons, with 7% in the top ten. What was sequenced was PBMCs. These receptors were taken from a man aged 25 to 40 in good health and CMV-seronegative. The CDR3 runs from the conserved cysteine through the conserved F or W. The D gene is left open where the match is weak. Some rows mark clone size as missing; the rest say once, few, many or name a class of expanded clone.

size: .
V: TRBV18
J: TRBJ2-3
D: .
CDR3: CASSPNAGGDTQYF
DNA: TGTGCCAGCTCACCAAACGCAGGTGGAGATACGCAGTATTTT

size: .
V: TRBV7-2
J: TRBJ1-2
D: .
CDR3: CASSLDTVGGYGYTF
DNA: TGTGCCAGCAGCTTAGATACGGTGGGGGGCTATGGCTACACCTTC

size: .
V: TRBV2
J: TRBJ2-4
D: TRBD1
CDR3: CATQDDRVNIQYF
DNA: TGTGCCACCCAGGATGACAGGGTAAACATTCAGTACTTC

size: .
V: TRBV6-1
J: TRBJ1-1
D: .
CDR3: CASSESFTGLRLLNTEAFF
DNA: TGTGCCAGCAGTGAATCGTTTACGGGACTCCGTTTACTCAACACTGAAGCTTTCTTT

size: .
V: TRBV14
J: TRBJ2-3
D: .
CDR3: CASKIHGEDTQYF
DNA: TGTGCCAGCAAGATCCACGGGGAGGATACGCAGTATTTT

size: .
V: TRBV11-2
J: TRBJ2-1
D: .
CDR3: CASSPWAGNNEQFF
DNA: TGTGCCAGCAGCCCCTGGGCAGGGAACAATGAGCAGTTCTTC

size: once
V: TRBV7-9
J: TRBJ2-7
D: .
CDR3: CASSLGGRDYF
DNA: TGTGCCAGCAGCTTAGGCGGCAGGGATTACTTC

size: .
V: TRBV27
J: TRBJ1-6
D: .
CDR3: CASSLFATPNRLDNSPLHF
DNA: TGTGCCAGCAGTTTATTCGCTACCCCGAACAGGCTGGATAATTCACCCCTCCACTTT

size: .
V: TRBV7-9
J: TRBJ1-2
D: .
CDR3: CASSTFERQGGYTF
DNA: TGTGCCAGCAGCACATTCGAGAGACAAGGAGGCTACACCTTC

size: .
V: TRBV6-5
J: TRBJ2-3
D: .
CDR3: CASTRLPVSTDTQYF
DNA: TGTGCCAGCACCCGACTACCAGTATCCACAGATACGCAGTATTTT

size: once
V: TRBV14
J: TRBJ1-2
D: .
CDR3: CAIQTALRGYTF
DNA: TGTGCCATCCAGACAGCACTCAGGGGCTACACCTTC

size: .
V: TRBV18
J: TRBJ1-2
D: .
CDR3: CASSPLEDSQSNYGYTF
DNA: TGTGCCAGCTCACCACTGGAGGACAGTCAATCTAACTATGGCTACACCTTC

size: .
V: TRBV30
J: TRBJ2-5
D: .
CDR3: CAWSPGVEAQYF
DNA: TGTGCCTGGAGTCCCGGGGTAGAGGCCCAGTACTTC

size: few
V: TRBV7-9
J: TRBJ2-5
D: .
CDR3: CASSPSPRTAQETQYF
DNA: TGTGCCAGCAGCCCCTCCCCGCGCACAGCACAAGAGACCCAGTACTTC

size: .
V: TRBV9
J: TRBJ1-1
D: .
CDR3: CASSATSEHHTEAFF
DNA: TGTGCCAGCAGCGCTACTTCGGAGCACCACACTGAAGCTTTCTTT

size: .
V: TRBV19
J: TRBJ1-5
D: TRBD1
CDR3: CATGQVGNQPQHF
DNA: TGTGCCACGGGACAGGTCGGCAATCAGCCCCAGCATTTT

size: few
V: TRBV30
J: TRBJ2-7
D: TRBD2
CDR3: CAWSAGLTGYEQYF
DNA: TGTGCCTGGAGTGCGGGACTAACCGGGTACGAGCAGTACTTC

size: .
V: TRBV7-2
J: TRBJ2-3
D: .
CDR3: CASSYRLSTDTQYF
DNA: TGTGCCAGCAGCTACCGACTGAGCACAGATACGCAGTATTTT

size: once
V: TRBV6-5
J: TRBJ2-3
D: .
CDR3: CASSYTGGPDTQYF
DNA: TGTGCCAGCAGTTACACGGGGGGCCCAGATACGCAGTATTTT

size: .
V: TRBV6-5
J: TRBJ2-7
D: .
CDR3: CASSYDSDRREQYF
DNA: TGTGCCAGCAGTTACGATTCCGACAGACGAGAGCAGTACTTC

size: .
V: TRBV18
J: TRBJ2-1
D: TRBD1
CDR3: CASSPTGGLGDEQFF
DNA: TGTGCCAGCTCACCGACAGGGGGATTGGGGGATGAGCAGTTCTTC

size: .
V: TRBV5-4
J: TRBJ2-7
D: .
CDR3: CASSLGHPAYEQYF
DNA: TGTGCCAGCAGCTTAGGACATCCAGCCTACGAGCAGTACTTC

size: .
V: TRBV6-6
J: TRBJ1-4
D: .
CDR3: CASSTRAPSEKLFF
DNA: TGTGCCAGCAGTACGAGGGCCCCTAGTGAAAAACTGTTTTTT

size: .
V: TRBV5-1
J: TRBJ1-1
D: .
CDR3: CASSFNGGGTEAFF
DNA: TGCGCCAGCAGCTTTAATGGAGGAGGGACTGAAGCTTTCTTT

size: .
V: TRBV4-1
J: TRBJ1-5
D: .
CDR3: CASSRGTGPNQPQHF
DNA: TGCGCCAGCAGCCGCGGGACGGGGCCTAATCAGCCCCAGCATTTT

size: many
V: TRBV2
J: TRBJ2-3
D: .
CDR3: CASSVWLQRPDPDTQYF
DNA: TGTGCCAGCAGTGTATGGTTGCAGCGGCCGGACCCAGATACGCAGTATTTT

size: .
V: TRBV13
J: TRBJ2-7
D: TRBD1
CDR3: CASSSGTGSRSSYEQYF
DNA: TGTGCCAGCAGCTCCGGGACAGGGAGTAGGAGCTCCTACGAGCAGTACTTC

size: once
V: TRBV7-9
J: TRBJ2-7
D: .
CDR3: CASSDLQGFEYF
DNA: TGTGCCAGCAGCGACCTACAGGGATTCGAATACTTC

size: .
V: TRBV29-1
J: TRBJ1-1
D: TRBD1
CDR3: CSGQGARTEAFF
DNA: TGCAGCGGACAGGGGGCGCGCACTGAAGCTTTCTTT

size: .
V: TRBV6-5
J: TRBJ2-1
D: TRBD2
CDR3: CASRTTSGGEQFF
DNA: TGTGCCAGCAGGACAACTAGCGGGGGGGAGCAGTTCTTC

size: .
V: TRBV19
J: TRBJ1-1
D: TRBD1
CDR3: CASTRTGGRNTEAFF
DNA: TGTGCCAGTACCAGGACAGGGGGCAGGAACACTGAAGCTTTCTTT

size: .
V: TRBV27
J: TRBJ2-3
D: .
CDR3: CASSPTLAKSTDTQYF
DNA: TGTGCCAGCAGTCCGACACTAGCTAAGAGCACAGATACGCAGTATTTT

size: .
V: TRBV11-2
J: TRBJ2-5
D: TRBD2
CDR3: CASSLDSGGNGETQYF
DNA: TGTGCCAGCAGCTTAGATAGCGGGGGGAATGGGGAGACCCAGTACTTC

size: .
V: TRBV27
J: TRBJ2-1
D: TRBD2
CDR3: CASRLSGSPGNEQFF
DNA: TGTGCCAGCAGGCTTAGCGGGAGTCCCGGTAATGAGCAGTTCTTC

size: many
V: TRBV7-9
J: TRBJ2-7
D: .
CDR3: CASSFEQESSEQYF
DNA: TGTGCCAGCAGCTTCGAACAGGAATCGAGTGAGCAGTACTTC

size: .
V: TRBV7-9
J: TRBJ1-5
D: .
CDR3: CASSSGEGRVHQPQHF
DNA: TGTGCCAGCAGCTCAGGGGAGGGGAGGGTTCATCAGCCCCAGCATTTT

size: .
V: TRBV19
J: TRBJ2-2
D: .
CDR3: CASKPETNTGELFF
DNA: TGTGCCAGTAAGCCGGAGACGAACACCGGGGAGCTGTTTTTT

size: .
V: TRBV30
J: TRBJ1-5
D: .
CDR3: CAWSYGVGQPQHF
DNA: TGTGCCTGGAGTTACGGGGTTGGCCAGCCCCAGCATTTT

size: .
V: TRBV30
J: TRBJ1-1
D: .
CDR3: CAWSVPGGTEAFF
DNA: TGTGCCTGGAGTGTACCGGGGGGCACTGAAGCTTTCTTT

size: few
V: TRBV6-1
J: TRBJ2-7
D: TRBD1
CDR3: CASRGLDRGLNEQYF
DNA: TGTGCCAGCAGAGGGCTCGACAGGGGGCTCAACGAGCAGTACTTC

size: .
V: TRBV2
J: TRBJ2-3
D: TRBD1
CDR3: CASSGQGSSTDTQYF
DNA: TGTGCCAGCAGTGGACAGGGGTCTAGCACAGATACGCAGTATTTT

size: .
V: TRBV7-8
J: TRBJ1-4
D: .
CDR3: CASSSNRQVGTNEKLFF
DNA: TGTGCCAGCAGCTCCAATCGACAGGTTGGAACTAATGAAAAACTGTTTTTT

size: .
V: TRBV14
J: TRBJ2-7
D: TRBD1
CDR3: CASSQGGQGKDEQYF
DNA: TGTGCCAGCAGCCAGGGGGGACAGGGAAAGGACGAGCAGTACTTC

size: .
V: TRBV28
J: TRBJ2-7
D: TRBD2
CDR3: CASTSPGAGDGYEQYF
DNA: TGTGCCAGCACATCCCCTGGAGCGGGAGATGGGTACGAGCAGTACTTC

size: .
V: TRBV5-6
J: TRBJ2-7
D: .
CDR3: CASSSISNIRSYEQYF
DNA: TGTGCCAGCAGTTCTATTAGTAATATCCGCTCCTACGAGCAGTACTTC

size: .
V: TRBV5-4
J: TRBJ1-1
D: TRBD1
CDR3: CASSYRQGNTEAFF
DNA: TGTGCCAGCAGCTACAGACAGGGGAACACTGAAGCTTTCTTT

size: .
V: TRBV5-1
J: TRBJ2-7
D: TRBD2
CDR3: CASSLGGGAGVLEQYF
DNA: TGCGCCAGCAGCTTGGGGGGAGGAGCGGGGGTCCTCGAGCAGTACTTC

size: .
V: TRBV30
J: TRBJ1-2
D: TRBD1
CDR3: CAWKTRTGAIPYGYTF
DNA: TGTGCCTGGAAGACACGGACAGGGGCGATCCCCTATGGCTACACCTTC

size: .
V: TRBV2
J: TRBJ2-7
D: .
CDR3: CASSRQSRVTEQYF
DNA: TGTGCCAGCAGTCGCCAATCTCGGGTTACCGAGCAGTACTTC

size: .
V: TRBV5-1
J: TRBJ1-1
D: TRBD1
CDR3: CASMMGQGNTEAFF
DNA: TGCGCCAGCATGATGGGACAGGGGAACACTGAAGCTTTCTTT

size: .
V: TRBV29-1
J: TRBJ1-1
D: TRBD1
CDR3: CSVAGQLNTEAFF
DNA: TGCAGCGTTGCGGGACAGCTGAACACTGAAGCTTTCTTT

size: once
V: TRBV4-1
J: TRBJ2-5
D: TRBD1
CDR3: CASSLPGQGAETQYF
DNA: TGCGCCAGCAGCCTTCCGGGACAGGGTGCCGAGACCCAGTACTTC

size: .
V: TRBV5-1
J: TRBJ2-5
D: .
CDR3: CASSVDLIGQETQYF
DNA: TGCGCCAGCAGCGTGGACCTAATCGGGCAAGAGACCCAGTACTTC

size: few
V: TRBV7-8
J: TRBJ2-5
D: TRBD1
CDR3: CASSRRDRDSETQYF
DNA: TGTGCCAGCAGTCGCCGGGACAGGGATTCGGAGACCCAGTACTTC